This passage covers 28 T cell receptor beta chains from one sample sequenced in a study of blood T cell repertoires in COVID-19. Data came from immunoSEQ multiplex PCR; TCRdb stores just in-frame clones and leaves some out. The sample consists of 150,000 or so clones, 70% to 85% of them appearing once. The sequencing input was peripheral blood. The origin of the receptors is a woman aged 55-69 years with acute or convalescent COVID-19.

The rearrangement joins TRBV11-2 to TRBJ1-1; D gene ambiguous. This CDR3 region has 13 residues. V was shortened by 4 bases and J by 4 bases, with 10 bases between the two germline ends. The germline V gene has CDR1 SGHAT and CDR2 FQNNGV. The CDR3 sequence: CASSSTEGTEAFF. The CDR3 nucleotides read TGTGCCAGCAGCTCGACGGAGGGCACTGAAGCTTTCTTT.

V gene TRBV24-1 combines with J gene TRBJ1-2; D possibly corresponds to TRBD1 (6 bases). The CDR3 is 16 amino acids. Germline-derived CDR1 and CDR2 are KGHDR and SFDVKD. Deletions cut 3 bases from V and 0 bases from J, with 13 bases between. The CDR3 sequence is CATSDPRDNSNYGYTF. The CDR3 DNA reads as TGTGCCACCAGTGATCCCCGGGACAACTCTAACTATGGCTACACCTTC.

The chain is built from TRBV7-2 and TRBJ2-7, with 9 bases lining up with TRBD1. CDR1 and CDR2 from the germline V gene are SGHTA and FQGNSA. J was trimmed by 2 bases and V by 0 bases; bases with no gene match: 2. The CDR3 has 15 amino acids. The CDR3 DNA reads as TGTGCCAGCAGCTTAGCGACAGGGGGTCCCTACGAGCAGTACTTC. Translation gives CASSLATGGPYEQYF.

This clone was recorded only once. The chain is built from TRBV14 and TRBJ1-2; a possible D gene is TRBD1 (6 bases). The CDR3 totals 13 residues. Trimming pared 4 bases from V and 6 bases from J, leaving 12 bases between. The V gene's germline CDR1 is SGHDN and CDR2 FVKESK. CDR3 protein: CASSPRTEDGYTF. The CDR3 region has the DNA TGTGCCAGCAGCCCGCGGACAGAAGATGGCTACACCTTC.

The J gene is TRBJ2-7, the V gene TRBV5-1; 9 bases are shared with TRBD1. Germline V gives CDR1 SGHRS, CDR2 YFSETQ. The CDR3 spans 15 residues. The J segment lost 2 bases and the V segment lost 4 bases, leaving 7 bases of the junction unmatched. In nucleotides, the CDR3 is TGCGCCAGCAGCACACAGGGGGCTACTCCCTACGAGCAGTACTTC. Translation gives CASSTQGATPYEQYF.

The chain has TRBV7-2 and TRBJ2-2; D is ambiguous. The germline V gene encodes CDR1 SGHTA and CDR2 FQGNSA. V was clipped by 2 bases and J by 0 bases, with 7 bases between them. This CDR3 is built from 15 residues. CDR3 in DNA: TGTGCCAGCAGCTTAATGGGCCCGAACACCGGGGAGCTGTTTTTT. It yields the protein CASSLMGPNTGELFF.

CDR3 sequence (DNA): TGTGCCAGCACTAAGCCGGCTGGAAACACCATATATTTT. This translates into CASTKPAGNTIYF. The V gene is TRBV28, the J gene TRBJ1-3; D uncertain. Germline values: CDR1 MDHEN, CDR2 SYDVKM. The V and J ends lost 7 bases and 2 bases respectively, with 9 bases between them. The length of the CDR3 is 13 residues.

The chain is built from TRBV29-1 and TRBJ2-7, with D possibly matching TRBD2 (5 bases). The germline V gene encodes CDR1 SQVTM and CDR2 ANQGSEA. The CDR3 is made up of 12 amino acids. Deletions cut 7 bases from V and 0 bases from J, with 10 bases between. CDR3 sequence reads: CSAAGDSYEQYF. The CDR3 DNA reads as TGCAGCGCCGCCGGGGACTCCTACGAGCAGTACTTC.

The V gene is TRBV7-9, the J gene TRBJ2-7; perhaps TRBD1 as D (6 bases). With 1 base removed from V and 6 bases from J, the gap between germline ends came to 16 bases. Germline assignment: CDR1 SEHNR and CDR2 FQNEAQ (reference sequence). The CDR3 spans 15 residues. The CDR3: CASSLVRTARLEQYF. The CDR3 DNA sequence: TGTGCCAGCAGCTTAGTGAGGACAGCGCGTCTCGAGCAGTACTTC.

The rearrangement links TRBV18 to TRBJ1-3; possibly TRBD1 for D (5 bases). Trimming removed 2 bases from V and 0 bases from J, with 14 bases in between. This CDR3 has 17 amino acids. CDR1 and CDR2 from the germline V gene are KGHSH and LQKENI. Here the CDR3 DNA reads TGTGCCAGCTCACCAGCACAGGCAATGAGCTCTGGAAACACCATATATTTT. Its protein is CASSPAQAMSSGNTIYF.

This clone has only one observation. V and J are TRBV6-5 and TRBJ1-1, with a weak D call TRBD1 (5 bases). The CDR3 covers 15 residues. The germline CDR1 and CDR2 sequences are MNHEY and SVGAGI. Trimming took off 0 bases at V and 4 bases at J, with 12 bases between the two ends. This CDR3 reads CASSYSPGYGTEAFF. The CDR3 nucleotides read TGTGCCAGCAGTTACTCCCCAGGGTACGGCACTGAAGCTTTCTTT.

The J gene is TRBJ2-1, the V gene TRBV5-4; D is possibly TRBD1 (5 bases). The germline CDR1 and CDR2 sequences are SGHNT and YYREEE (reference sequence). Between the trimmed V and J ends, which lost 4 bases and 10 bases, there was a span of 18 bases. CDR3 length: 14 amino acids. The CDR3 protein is CASSPTRAIYEQFF. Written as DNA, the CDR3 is TGTGCCAGCAGCCCCACCAGGGCGATTTACGAGCAGTTCTTC.

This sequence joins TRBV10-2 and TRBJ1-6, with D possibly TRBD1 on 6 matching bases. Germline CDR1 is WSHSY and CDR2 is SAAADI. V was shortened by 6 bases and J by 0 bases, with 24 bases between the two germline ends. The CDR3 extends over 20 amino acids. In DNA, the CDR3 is TGCGCCAGCAGCGTTGGACCCCGGGACACGGGATACTCCTATAATTCACCCCTCCACTTT. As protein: CASSVGPRDTGYSYNSPLHF.

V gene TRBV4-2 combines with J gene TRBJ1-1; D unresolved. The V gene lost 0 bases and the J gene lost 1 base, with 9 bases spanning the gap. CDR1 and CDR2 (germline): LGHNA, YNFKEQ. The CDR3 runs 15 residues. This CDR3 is CASSQDLNPNTEAFF. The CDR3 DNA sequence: TGTGCCAGCAGCCAAGATCTAAACCCGAACACTGAAGCTTTCTTT.

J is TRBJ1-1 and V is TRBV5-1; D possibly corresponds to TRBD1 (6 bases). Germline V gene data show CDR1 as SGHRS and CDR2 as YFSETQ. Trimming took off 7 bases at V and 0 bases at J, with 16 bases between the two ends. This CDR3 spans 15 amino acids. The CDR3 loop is CASSEQGLMNTEAFF. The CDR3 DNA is TGCGCCAGCTCGGAACAGGGATTGATGAACACTGAAGCTTTCTTT. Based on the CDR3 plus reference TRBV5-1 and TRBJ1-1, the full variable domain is KAGVTQTPRYLIKTRGQQVTLSCSPISGHRSVSWYQQTPGQGLQFLFEYFSETQRNKGNFPGRFSGRQFSNSRSEMNVSTLELGDSALYLCASSEQGLMNTEAFFGQGTRLTVV.

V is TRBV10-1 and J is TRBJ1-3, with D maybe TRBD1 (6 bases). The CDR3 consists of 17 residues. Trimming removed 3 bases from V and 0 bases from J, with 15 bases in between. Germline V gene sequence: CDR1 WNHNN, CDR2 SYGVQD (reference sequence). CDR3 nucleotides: TGCGCCAGCAGTGACCTTGGACAGCCCAGCTCTGGAAACACCATATATTTT. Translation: CASSDLGQPSSGNTIYF.

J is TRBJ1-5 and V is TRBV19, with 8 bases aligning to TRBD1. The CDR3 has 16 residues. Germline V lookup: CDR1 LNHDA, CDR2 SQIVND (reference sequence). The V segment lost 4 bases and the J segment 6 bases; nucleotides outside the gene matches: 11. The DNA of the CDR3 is TGTGCCAGTAGTACTCTGGGACAGGTTCGGGGTCAGCCCCAGCATTTT. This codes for CASSTLGQVRGQPQHF. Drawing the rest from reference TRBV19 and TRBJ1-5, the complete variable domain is DGGITQSPKYLFRKEGQNVTLSCEQNLNHDAMYWYRQDPGQGLRLIYYSQIVNDFQKGDIAEGYSVSREKKESFPLTVTSAQKNPTAFYLCASSTLGQVRGQPQHFGDGTRLSIL.

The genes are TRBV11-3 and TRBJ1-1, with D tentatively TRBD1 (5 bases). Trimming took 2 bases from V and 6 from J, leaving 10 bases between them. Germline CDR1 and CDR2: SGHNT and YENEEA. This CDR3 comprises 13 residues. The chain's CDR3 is CASSLRGGSEAFF. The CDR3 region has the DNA TGTGCCAGCAGCTTAAGGGGTGGGTCTGAAGCTTTCTTT. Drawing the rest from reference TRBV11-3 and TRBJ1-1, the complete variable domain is EAGVVQSPRYKIIEKKQPVAFWCNPISGHNTLYWYLQNLGQGPELLIRYENEEAVDDSQLPKDRFSAERLKGVDSTLKIQPAELGDSAVYLCASSLRGGSEAFFGQGTRLTVV.

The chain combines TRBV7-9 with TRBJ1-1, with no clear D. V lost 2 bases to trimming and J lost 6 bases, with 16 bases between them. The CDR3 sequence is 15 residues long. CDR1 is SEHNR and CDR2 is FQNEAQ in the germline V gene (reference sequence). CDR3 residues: CASSLTPAGPAEAFF. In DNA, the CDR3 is TGTGCCAGCAGCTTAACCCCCGCAGGTCCGGCTGAAGCTTTCTTT.

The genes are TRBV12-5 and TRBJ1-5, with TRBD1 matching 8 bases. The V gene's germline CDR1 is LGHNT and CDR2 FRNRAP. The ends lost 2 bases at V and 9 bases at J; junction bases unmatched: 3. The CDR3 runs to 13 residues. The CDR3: CASGLRTGTPQHF. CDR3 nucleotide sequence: TGTGCTAGTGGTTTGAGGACAGGGACGCCCCAGCATTTT.

CDR3 amino acids: CASSLLRQGIAGYTF. CDR3 nucleotide sequence: TGTGCCAGCAGCTTACTGCGCCAGGGGATAGCTGGCTACACCTTC. The V and J genes are TRBV13 and TRBJ1-2; maybe TRBD1 (6 bases). The V gene lost 2 bases and the J gene lost 7 bases, with 17 bases spanning the gap. The germline CDR1 and CDR2 sequences are PRHDT and FYEKMQ (reference sequence). There are 15 residues in the CDR3.

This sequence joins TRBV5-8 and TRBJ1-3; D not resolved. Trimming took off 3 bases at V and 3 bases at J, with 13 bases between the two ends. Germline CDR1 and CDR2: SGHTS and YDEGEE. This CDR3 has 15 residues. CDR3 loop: CASSSRVVFGNTIYF. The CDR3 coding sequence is TGTGCCAGCAGCTCGAGGGTTGTCTTTGGAAACACCATATATTTT.

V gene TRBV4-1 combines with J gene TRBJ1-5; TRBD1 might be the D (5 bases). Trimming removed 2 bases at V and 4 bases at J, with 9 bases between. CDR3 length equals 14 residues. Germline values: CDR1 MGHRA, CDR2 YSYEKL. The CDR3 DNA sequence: TGCGCCAGCAGCCAACCGACAGTAAATCAGCCCCAGCATTTT. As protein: CASSQPTVNQPQHF.

DNA for the CDR3: TGTGCCAGCAGCCTCCGACAGGTCGAGGGCTACACCTTC. Protein product: CASSLRQVEGYTF. V usage is TRBV6-6 and J usage is TRBJ1-2; D possibly corresponds to TRBD1 (6 bases). The CDR3 sequence is 13 residues long. Trimming left V 6 bases short and J 8 bases short, with 16 bases between. The germline V gene has CDR1 MNHNY and CDR2 SVGAGI (reference sequence).

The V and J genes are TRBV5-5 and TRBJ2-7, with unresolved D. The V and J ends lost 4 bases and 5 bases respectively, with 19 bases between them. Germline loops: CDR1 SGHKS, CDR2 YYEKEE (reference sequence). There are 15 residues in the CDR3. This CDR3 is CASSPNPLPGDEQYV. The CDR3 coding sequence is TGTGCCAGCAGCCCAAACCCACTTCCGGGTGACGAGCAGTACGTC.

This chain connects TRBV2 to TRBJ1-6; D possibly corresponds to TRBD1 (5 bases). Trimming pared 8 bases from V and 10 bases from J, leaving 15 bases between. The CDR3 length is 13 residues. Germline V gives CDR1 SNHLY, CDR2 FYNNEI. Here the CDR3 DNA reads TGTGCCAGCGGCCCGGGGGAAGGATCACCCCTCCACTTT. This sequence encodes CASGPGEGSPLHF.

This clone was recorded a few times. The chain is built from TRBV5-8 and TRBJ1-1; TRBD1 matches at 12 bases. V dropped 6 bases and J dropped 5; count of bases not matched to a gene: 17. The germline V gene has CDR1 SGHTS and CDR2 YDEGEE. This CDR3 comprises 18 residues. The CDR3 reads CASTRGNRDRGRWTEAFF. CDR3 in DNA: TGTGCCAGCACCAGAGGAAACCGGGACAGGGGGCGGTGGACTGAAGCTTTCTTT.

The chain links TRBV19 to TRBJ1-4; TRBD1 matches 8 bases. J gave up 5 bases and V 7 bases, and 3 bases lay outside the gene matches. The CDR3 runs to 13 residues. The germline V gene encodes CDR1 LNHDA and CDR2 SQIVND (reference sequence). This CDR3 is CASIGDRNEKLFF. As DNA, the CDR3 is TGTGCCAGTATAGGGGACAGGAATGAAAAACTGTTTTTT.